One and the same sample provided the 5 T cell receptor beta chains below, sequenced in a study of post-analysis software for immune sequencing data. The library was made from cDNA and included unique molecular identifiers. TCRdb ran MiXCR on the PCR reads and lists one entry per CDR3 protein. This sample has 750,000 to 950,000 distinct CDR3 sequences, with roughly 50% found just once. Study results and limitations: In patients, TRBV5-6, TRBV5-1 and TRBV20-1 belonged to roughly five TRBV segments found more frequently than in controls.

These TCRs' antigens remain unknown. Sequencing was performed on blood. These receptors came from a girl aged 10 to 17 with multiple sclerosis.

This clonotype was seen a handful of times. The genes are TRBV12-3 or TRBV12-4 and TRBJ2-7, with unresolved D. Between the trimmed V and J ends, which lost 6 bases and 5 bases, there was a span of 8 bases. The CDR3 totals 11 residues. This CDR3 is CASRGMDEQYF. The CDR3 DNA reads TGTGCCAGCAGGGGTATGGACGAGCAGTACTTC.

This clonotype was counted between two and nine times. The gene calls are TRBV12-3 or TRBV12-4 and TRBJ2-7; no clear D gene. This CDR3 contains 13 residues. V was pared by 6 bases and J by 9 bases, with 18 bases between. The CDR3 spells CASRAGDLRGQYF. As DNA, the CDR3 is TGTGCCAGCAGGGCCGGAGACCTACGAGGGCAGTACTTC.

This rearrangement joins TRBV29-1 to TRBJ2-1; D call uncertain. The CDR3 contains 16 residues. Trimming left V 6 bases short and J 0 bases short, with 18 bases between. CDR1 and CDR2 from the germline V gene are SQVTM and ANQGSEA. CDR3 protein: CSVIERTSYSYNEQFF. CDR3 sequence (DNA): TGCAGCGTAATCGAACGGACCTCCTACTCCTACAATGAGCAGTTCTTC.

The chain uses TRBV28 and TRBJ2-7, with a weak D call TRBD2 (6 bases). V lost 5 bases to trimming and J lost 5 bases, with 19 bases between them. The CDR3 spans 15 residues. Per the germline V gene, CDR1 is MDHEN and CDR2 is SYDVKM. The CDR3 loop is CASSPVQGWGDEQYF. The CDR3 region has the DNA TGTGCCAGCAGTCCCGTCCAAGGATGGGGGGACGAGCAGTACTTC.

This clonotype was picked up a small number of times. J is TRBJ2-1 and V is TRBV24-1; 9 nucleotides align to TRBD2. Germline assignment: CDR1 KGHDR and CDR2 SFDVKD. V dropped 2 bases and J dropped 1; count of bases not matched to a gene: 5. The CDR3 runs to 17 residues. The CDR3 DNA reads as TGTGCCACCAGTGATTGGGCTAGCGGGGAATCCTACAATGAGCAGTTCTTC. Translating it yields CATSDWASGESYNEQFF.